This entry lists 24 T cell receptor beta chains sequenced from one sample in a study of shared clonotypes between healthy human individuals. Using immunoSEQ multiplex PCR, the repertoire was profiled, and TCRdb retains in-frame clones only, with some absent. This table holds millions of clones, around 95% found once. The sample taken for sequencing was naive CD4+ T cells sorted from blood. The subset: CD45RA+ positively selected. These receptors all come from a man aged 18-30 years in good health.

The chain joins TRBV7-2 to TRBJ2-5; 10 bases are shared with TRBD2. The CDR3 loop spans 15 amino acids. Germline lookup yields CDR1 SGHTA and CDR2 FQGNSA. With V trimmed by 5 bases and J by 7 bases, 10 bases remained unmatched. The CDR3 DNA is TGTGCCAGCAGCCTGACTAGCGGGCCTCGGGGGACCCAGTACTTC. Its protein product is CASSLTSGPRGTQYF.

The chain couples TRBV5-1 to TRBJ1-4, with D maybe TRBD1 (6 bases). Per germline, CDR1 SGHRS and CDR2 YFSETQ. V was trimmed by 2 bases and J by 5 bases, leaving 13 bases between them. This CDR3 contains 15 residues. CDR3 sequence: CASSFSTGGNEKLFF. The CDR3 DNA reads TGCGCCAGCAGCTTTTCGACAGGAGGGAATGAAAAACTGTTTTTT.

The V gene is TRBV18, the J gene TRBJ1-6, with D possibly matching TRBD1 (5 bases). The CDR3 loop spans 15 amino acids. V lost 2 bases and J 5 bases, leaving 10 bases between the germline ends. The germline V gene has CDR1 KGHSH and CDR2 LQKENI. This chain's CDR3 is CASSPSQTDNSPLHF. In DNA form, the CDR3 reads TGTGCCAGCTCACCAAGCCAGACAGATAATTCACCCCTCCACTTT.

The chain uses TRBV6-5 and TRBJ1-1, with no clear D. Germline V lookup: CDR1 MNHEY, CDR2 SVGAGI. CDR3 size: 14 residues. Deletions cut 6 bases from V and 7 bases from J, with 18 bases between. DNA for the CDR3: TGTGCCAGCAGCCAGAGGGTTCGGTCGGGTGAAGCTTTCTTT. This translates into CASSQRVRSGEAFF.

CDR3 coding DNA: TGTGCCAGCAGCTTAGGAAGTCCAAGGGGGACCCAGTACTTC. Translated: CASSLGSPRGTQYF. V and J are TRBV11-2 and TRBJ2-5; D possibly corresponds to TRBD1 (5 bases). Per germline, CDR1 SGHAT and CDR2 FQNNGV. V was cut by 1 base and J by 7 bases, with 13 bases left in between. This CDR3 is built from 14 residues.

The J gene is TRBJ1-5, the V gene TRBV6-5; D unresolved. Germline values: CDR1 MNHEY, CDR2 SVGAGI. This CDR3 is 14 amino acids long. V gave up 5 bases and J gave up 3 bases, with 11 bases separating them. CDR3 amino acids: CASSPRRTNQPQHF. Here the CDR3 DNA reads TGTGCCAGCAGTCCCCGCCGGACCAATCAGCCCCAGCATTTT.

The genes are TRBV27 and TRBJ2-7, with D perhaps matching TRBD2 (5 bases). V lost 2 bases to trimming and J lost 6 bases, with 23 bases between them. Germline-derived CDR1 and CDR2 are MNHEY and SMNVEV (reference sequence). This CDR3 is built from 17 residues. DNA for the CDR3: TGTGCCAGCAGTTTAGAGGGCCGCGGGTCAGCAACCGTCGAGCAGTACTTC. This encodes CASSLEGRGSATVEQYF.

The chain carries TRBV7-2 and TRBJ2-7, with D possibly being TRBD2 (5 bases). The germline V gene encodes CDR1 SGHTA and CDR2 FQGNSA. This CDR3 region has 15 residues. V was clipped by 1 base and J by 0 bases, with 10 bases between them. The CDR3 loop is CASSLGASSSYEQYF. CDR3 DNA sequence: TGTGCCAGCAGCTTAGGGGCTAGCAGCTCCTACGAGCAGTACTTC.

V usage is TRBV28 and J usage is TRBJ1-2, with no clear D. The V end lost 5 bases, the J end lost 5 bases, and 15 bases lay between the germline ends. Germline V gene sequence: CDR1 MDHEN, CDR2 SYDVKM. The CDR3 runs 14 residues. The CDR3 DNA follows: TGTGCCAGCAGTCCGGATCTGCTACTTTATGGCTACACCTTC. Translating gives CASSPDLLLYGYTF.

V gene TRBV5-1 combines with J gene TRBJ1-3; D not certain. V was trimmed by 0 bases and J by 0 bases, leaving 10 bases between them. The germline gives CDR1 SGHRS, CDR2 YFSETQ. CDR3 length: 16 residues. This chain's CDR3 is CASSLGTVLSGNTIYF. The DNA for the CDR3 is TGCGCCAGCAGCTTGGGAACCGTACTCTCTGGAAACACCATATATTTT.

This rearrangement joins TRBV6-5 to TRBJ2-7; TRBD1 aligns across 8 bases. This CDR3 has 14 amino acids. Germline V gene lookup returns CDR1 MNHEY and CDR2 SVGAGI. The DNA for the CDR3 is TGTGCCAGCATTAAGGACAGGGTCTCCCACGAGCAGTACGTC. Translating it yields CASIKDRVSHEQYV.

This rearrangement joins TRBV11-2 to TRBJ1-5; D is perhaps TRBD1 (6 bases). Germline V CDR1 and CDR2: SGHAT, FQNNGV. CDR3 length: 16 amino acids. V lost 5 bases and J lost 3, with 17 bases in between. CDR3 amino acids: CASSLKGGMDNQPQHF. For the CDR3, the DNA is TGTGCCAGCAGCCTAAAGGGGGGGATGGACAATCAGCCCCAGCATTTT.

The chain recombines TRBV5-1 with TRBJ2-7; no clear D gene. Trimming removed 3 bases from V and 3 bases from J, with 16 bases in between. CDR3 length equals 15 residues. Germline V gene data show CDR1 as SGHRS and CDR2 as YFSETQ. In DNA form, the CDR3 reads TGCGCCAGCAGCTCGCCGGCGGCACCCAACTACGAGCAGTACTTC. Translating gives CASSSPAAPNYEQYF.

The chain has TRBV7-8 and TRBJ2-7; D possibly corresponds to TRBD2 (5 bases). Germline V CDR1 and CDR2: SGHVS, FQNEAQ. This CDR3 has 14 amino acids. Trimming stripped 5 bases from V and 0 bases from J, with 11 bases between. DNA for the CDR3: TGTGCCAGCAGCCCGGGAACTAGCTCCTACGAGCAGTACTTC. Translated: CASSPGTSSYEQYF.

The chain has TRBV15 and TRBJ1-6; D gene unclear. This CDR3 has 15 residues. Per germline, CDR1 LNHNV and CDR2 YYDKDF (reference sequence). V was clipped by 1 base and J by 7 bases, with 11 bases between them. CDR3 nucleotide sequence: TGTGCCACCAGCAGAGCGGGAACGGGCAATTCACCCCTCCACTTT. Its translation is CATSRAGTGNSPLHF.

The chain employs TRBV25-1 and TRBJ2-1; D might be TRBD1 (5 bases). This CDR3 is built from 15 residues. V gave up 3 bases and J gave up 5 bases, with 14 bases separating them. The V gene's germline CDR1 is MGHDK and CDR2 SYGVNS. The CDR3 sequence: CASSETVLLDNEQFF. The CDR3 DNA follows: TGTGCCAGCAGTGAGACAGTTTTGTTGGACAATGAGCAGTTCTTC.

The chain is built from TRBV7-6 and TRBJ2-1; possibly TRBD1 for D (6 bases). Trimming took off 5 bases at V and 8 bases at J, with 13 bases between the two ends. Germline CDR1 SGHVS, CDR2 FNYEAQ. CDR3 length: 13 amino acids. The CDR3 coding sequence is TGTGCCAGCAGCGGCAGGGGAGAGGATGAGCAGTTCTTC. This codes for CASSGRGEDEQFF.

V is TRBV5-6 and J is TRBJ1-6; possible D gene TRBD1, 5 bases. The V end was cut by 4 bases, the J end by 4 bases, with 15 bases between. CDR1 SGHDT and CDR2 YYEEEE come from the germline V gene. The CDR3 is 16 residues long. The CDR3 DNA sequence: TGTGCCAGCAGCGGGACGAAAACAGCTTATAATTCACCCCTCCACTTT. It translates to CASSGTKTAYNSPLHF.

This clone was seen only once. CDR3 in amino acids: CASSDGQATGELFF. CDR3 in DNA: TGCGCCAGCAGCGACGGACAGGCCACCGGGGAGCTGTTTTTT. V and J are TRBV5-1 and TRBJ2-2, with 7 bases identical to TRBD1. The CDR3 is made up of 14 amino acids. Per the germline V gene, CDR1 is SGHRS and CDR2 is YFSETQ. V lost 4 bases, J lost 4 bases, and 4 bases stayed unmatched.

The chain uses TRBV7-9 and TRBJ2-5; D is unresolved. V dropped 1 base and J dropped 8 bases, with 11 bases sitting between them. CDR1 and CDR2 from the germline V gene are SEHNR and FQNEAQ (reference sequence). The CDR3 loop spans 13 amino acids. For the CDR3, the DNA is TGTGCCAGCAGCTTAGGGGGTGTCGGAACCCAGTACTTC. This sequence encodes CASSLGGVGTQYF.

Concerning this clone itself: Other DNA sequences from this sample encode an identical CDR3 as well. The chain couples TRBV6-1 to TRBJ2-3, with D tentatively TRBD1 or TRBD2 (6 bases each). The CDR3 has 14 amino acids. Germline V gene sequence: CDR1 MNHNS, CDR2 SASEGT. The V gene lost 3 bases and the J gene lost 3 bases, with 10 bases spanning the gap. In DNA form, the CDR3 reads TGTGCCAGCAGTGATGGAGGGGGAACAGATACGCAGTATTTT. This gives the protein CASSDGGGTDTQYF.

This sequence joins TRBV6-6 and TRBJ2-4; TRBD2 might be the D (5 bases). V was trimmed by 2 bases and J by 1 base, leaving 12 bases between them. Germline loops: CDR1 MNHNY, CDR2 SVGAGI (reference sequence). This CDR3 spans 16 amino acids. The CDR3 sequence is CASSYLRGAAKNIQYF. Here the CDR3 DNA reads TGTGCCAGCAGTTACCTCCGGGGAGCGGCCAAAAACATTCAGTACTTC.

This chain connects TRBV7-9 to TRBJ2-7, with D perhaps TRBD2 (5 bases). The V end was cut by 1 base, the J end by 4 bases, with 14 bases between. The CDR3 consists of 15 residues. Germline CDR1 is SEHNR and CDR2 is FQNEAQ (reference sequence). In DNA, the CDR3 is TGTGCCAGCAGCTTAGGGGGAGAGTCCCGTTACGAGCAGTACTTC. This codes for CASSLGGESRYEQYF.

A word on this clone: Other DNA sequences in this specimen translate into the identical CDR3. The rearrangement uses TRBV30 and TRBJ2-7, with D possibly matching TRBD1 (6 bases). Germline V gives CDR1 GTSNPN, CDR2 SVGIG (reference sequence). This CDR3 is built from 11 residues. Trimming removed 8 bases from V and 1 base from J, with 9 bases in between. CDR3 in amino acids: CALGGSYEQYF. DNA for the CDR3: TGTGCCCTAGGGGGATCCTACGAGCAGTACTTC.